These 15 T cell receptor beta chains were sequenced from one sample in a study of blood T cells in healthy people across ages. A second roughly 6 to 11 cycle PCR used barcoded and J-beta primers. TCRdb redid the calling of the 5' RACE reads with MiXCR, one entry per CDR3 protein. The sample has some 750,000 distinct CDR3 sequences, 22% seen once. The material sequenced was blood. The receptors derive from a man in his 70s in good health.

The chain uses TRBV11-3 and TRBJ2-5, with no clear D. V lost 0 bases and J lost 1, with 12 bases in between. This CDR3 comprises 16 residues. Germline CDR1 SGHNT, CDR2 YENEEA. The CDR3 coding sequence is TGTGCCAGCAGCTTAGATGGCGATATCGCCCAAGAGACCCAGTACTTC. Amino acid sequence: CASSLDGDIAQETQYF.

This clonotype occurred a few times. The chain carries TRBV28 and TRBJ2-3; TRBD2 aligns across 13 bases. V shed 4 bases and J 9 bases; nucleotides not matched to a gene: 7. Looked up from germline, CDR1 is MDHEN and CDR2 is SYDVKM. This CDR3 spans 15 amino acids. CDR3: CASSSPSTSGRTQYF. In nucleotides, the CDR3 is TGTGCCAGCAGTTCCCCCTCGACTAGCGGGAGGACGCAGTATTTT. Drawing the rest from reference TRBV28 and TRBJ2-3, the complete variable domain is DVKVTQSSRYLVKRTGEKVFLECVQDMDHENMFWYRQDPGLGLRLIYFSYDVKMKEKGDIPEGYSVSREKKERFSLILESASTNQTSMYLCASSSPSTSGRTQYFGPGTRLTVL.

The chain couples TRBV12-3 or TRBV12-4 to TRBJ2-1, with 9 bases that match TRBD1. The junction had 12 bases not matched to a gene; V was cut back by 4 bases and J by 5 bases. This CDR3 contains 17 residues. CDR3 DNA: TGTGCCAGCAGTTACATACTCTTGGGGACAGGGAACAATGAGCAGTTCTTC. Amino acid sequence: CASSYILLGTGNNEQFF.

This clonotype has only a few counts. V gene TRBV4-3 combines with J gene TRBJ2-3; perhaps TRBD2 as D (6 bases). CDR1 and CDR2 (germline): LGHNA, YSLEER. The CDR3 has 16 amino acids. Trimming shortened V by 4 bases and J by 0 bases, and 14 bases separated the two germline ends. CDR3 DNA: TGCGCCAGCAGCCTATTAGCGGATCCTAGCACAGATACGCAGTATTTT. This codes for CASSLLADPSTDTQYF.

The rearrangement joins TRBV7-2 to TRBJ2-4; perhaps TRBD2 as D (6 bases). This CDR3 region has 16 residues. V was pared by 5 bases and J by 0 bases, with 14 bases between. The germline gives CDR1 SGHTA, CDR2 FQGNSA. The CDR3 region is CASSPGLGGAKNIQYF. CDR3 DNA sequence: TGTGCCAGCAGCCCAGGATTGGGGGGAGCCAAAAACATTCAGTACTTC.

This clonotype was counted only a few times. The V gene is TRBV9, the J gene TRBJ2-3; the match to TRBD2 covers 7 bases. Losses at the gene ends were 3 bases for V and 4 bases for J; bases not matched to a gene: 8. Germline values: CDR1 SGDLS, CDR2 YYNGEE. CDR3 length: 15 residues. CDR3 loop: CASSESGIPSDTQYF. Here the CDR3 DNA reads TGTGCCAGCAGCGAGAGCGGGATACCCTCAGATACGCAGTATTTT.

This clonotype was seen a handful of times. This chain connects TRBV24-1 to TRBJ2-5, with a possible D match to TRBD1 (5 bases). Germline V CDR1 and CDR2: KGHDR, SFDVKD. The CDR3 extends over 15 amino acids. V lost 1 base and J 3 bases, leaving 11 bases between the germline ends. CDR3 bases: TGTGCCACCAGTGATTTTGGCGTCAGGGAAGAGACCCAGTACTTC. Encoded protein: CATSDFGVREETQYF.

V and J are TRBV7-8 and TRBJ1-2, with D tentatively TRBD1 (5 bases). CDR1 and CDR2 from the germline V gene are SGHVS and FQNEAQ. This CDR3 is 14 amino acids long. The V end was cut by 5 bases, the J end by 0 bases, with 10 bases between. The CDR3 loop reads CASSGGGTNYGYTF. In DNA form, the CDR3 reads TGTGCCAGCAGCGGGGGTGGGACTAACTATGGCTACACCTTC.

This clonotype has only a few counts. The chain combines TRBV3-1 with TRBJ2-6; 7 bases align to TRBD1. This CDR3 region has 17 residues. The germline V gene has CDR1 LGHDT and CDR2 YNNKEL (reference sequence). V lost 3 bases to trimming and J lost 0 bases; unmatched junction nucleotides: 5. This chain's CDR3 is CASSHPGQTSGANVLTF. In nucleotides, the CDR3 is TGTGCCAGCAGCCATCCGGGACAGACCTCTGGGGCCAACGTCCTGACTTTC.

CDR3 in DNA: TGTGCCAGCAGCCAAGTAAGCGGGGGGGACCAAGAGACCCAGTACTTC. Residues: CASSQVSGGDQETQYF. The chain joins TRBV4-2 to TRBJ2-5; 10 bases map to TRBD2. The CDR3 is 16 residues long. Germline CDR1 and CDR2: LGHNA and YNFKEQ. J was trimmed by 0 bases and V by 1 base; bases with no gene match: 2.

The chain joins TRBV7-2 to TRBJ2-3; D might be TRBD1 (5 bases). Per germline, CDR1 SGHTA and CDR2 FQGNSA. Trimming left V 6 bases short and J 2 bases short, with 15 bases between. The CDR3 length is 15 residues. The CDR3 region has the DNA TGTGCCAGCAGATCTCCAGGGCTAACCACAGATACGCAGTATTTT. Encoded protein: CASRSPGLTTDTQYF.

This clonotype has more than one count but fewer than ten. This chain uses TRBV10-3 with TRBJ2-1, with no clear D. The CDR3 covers 12 residues. Per the germline V gene, CDR1 is ENHRY and CDR2 is SYGVKD. V was trimmed by 5 bases and J by 8 bases, leaving 10 bases between them. Here the CDR3 DNA reads TGTGCCATCAGTCCCACCTCAGATGAGCAGTTCTTC. Translated, it gives CAISPTSDEQFF.

This clonotype showed up just a few times. The chain joins TRBV7-8 to TRBJ2-7, with 8 bases aligning to TRBD1. Germline CDR1 is SGHVS and CDR2 is FQNEAQ. This CDR3 region has 13 residues. Unmatched junction bases numbered 6, after V lost 6 bases and J lost 5 bases. The CDR3 DNA reads TGTGCCAGCAGGTCAGGGGGCTTCGACGAGCAGTACTTC. Translating gives CASRSGGFDEQYF.

This clonotype occurred many times. The J gene is TRBJ2-3, the V gene TRBV3-1; D gene ambiguous. Trimming removed 6 bases from V and 6 bases from J, with 13 bases in between. Germline V CDR1 and CDR2: LGHDT, YNNKEL (reference sequence). CDR3 length: 13 amino acids. The CDR3 DNA follows: TGTGCCAGCAGATCATTCGGATCCGATACGCAGTATTTT. As protein: CASRSFGSDTQYF.

The chain combines TRBV19 with TRBJ1-1, with D possibly TRBD1 on 6 matching bases. The CDR3 sequence is 17 residues long. CDR1 is LNHDA and CDR2 is SQIVND in the germline V gene (reference sequence). V was cut by 3 bases and J by 0 bases, with 17 bases left in between. CDR3 sequence: CASSILSAQGMNTEAFF. The CDR3 DNA follows: TGTGCCAGTAGTATCCTTTCGGCGCAGGGGATGAACACTGAAGCTTTCTTT.